This paragraph reports one TCR beta chain. Clones were sequenced by immunoSEQ multiplex PCR, and TCRdb holds only the in-frame ones, with some missing. The profile shows around 33,000 clones, around 90% of them singletons. This specimen comes from a study of T cell changes during pregnancy in multiple sclerosis. Germline V CDR1 and CDR2: SEHNR, FQNEAQ (reference sequence). The CDR3 extends over 15 amino acids. With 5 bases clipped from V and 0 bases from J, the junction kept 6 bases outside the gene matches. This clonotype was obtained from a female donor with multiple sclerosis, enrolled in a pregnancy study. The starting material was CD8+ T cells from peripheral blood mononuclear cells, obtained before pregnancy. The chain is built from TRBV7-9 and TRBJ1-1, with 7 bases that match TRBD1. The CDR3 DNA follows: TGTGCCAGCAGCCCAGGGACAGAGATGAACACTGAAGCTTTCTTT. Encoded protein: CASSPGTEMNTEAFF.